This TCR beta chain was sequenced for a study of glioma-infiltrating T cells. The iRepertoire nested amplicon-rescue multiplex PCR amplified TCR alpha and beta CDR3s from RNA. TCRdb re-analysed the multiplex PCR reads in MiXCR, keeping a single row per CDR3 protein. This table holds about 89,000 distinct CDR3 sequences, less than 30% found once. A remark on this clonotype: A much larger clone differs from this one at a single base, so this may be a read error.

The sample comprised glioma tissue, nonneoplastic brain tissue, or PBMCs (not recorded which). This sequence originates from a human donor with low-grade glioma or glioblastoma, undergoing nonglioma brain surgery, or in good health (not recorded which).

Here the CDR3 DNA reads TGTGCCAGCGGGAACAGGGGATCCACAGATACGCAGTATTTT. Its protein product is CASGNRGSTDTQYF. This sequence joins TRBV12-3 or TRBV12-4 and TRBJ2-3; 7 bases fit TRBD1. This CDR3 is 14 amino acids long. The V segment lost 8 bases and the J segment 2 bases; nucleotides outside the gene matches: 7.